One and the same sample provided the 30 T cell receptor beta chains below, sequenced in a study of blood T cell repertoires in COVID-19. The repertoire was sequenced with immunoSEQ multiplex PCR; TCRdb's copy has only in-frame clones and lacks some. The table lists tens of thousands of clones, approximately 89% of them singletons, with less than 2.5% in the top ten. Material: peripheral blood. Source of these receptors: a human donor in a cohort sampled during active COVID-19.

The CDR3 DNA reads as TGCGCCAGCAGCTTCCAGGGTAAGGTTGAAGCTTTCTTT. This encodes CASSFQGKVEAFF. V usage is TRBV5-1 and J usage is TRBJ1-1, with D perhaps matching TRBD1 (5 bases). Trimming left V 2 bases short and J 7 bases short, with 12 bases between. The CDR3 is 13 residues long. Germline V gene sequence: CDR1 SGHRS, CDR2 YFSETQ. The entire variable domain, with the rest obtained from reference TRBV5-1 and TRBJ1-1, is as follows: KAGVTQTPRYLIKTRGQQVTLSCSPISGHRSVSWYQQTPGQGLQFLFEYFSETQRNKGNFPGRFSGRQFSNSRSEMNVSTLELGDSALYLCASSFQGKVEAFFGQGTRLTVV.

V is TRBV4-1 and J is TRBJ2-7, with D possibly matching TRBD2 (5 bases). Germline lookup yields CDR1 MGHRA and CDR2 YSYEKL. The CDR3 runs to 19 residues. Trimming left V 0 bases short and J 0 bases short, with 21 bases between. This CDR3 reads CASSQDPLGLEISSYEQYF. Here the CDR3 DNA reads TGCGCCAGCAGCCAAGATCCGCTCGGACTGGAAATTAGCTCCTACGAGCAGTACTTC.

The CDR3 DNA reads as TGTGCCAGCAGTTCCCGACCGGGACAGGGACACTATGGCTACACCTTC. Translation: CASSSRPGQGHYGYTF. V and J are TRBV6-5 and TRBJ1-2; 9 bases agree with TRBD1. This CDR3 comprises 16 residues. Germline CDR1 MNHEY, CDR2 SVGAGI. The trim removed 4 bases at V and 3 bases at J, leaving 9 bases unmatched.

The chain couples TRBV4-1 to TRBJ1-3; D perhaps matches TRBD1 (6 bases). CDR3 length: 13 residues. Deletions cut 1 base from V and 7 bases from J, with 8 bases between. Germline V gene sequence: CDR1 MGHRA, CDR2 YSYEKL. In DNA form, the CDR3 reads TGCGCCAGCAGCCAAGTTACAGGGAACACCATATATTTT. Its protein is CASSQVTGNTIYF.

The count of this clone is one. CDR3 in DNA: TGTGCCAGCAGCTTCACTACAGGGTTGACTGAAGCTTTCTTT. This translates into CASSFTTGLTEAFF. The chain carries TRBV11-2 and TRBJ1-1; D perhaps matches TRBD1 (6 bases). V dropped 3 bases and J dropped 5 bases, with 13 bases sitting between them. The CDR3 has 14 residues. In germline, CDR1 is SGHAT, CDR2 FQNNGV.

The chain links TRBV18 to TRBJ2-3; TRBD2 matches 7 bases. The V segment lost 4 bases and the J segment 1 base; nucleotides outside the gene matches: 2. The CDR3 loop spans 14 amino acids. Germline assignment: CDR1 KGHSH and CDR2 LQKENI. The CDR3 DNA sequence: TGTGCCAGCTCACTGGCGGGGGGCACAGATACGCAGTATTTT. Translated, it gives CASSLAGGTDTQYF.

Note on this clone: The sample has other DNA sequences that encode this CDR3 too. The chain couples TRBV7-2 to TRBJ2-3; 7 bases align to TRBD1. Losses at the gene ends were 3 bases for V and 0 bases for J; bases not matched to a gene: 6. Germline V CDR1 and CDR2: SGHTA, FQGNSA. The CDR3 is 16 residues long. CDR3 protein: CASSFPTGPSTDTQYF. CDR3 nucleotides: TGTGCCAGCAGCTTCCCGACAGGGCCTAGCACAGATACGCAGTATTTT.

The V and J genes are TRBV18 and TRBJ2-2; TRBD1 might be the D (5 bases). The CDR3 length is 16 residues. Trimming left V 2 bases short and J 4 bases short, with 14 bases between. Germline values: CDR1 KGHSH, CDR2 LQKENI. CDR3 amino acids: CASSPMDLRGTGELFF. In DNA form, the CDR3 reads TGTGCCAGCTCACCAATGGATCTAAGGGGCACCGGGGAGCTGTTTTTT.

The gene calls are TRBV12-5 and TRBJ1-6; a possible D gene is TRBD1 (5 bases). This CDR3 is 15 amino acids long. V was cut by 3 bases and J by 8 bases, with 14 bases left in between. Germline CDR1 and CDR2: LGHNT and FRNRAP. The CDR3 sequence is CASGFLGGRDSPLHF. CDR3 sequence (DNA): TGTGCTAGTGGTTTCCTGGGGGGGAGGGATTCACCCCTCCACTTT.

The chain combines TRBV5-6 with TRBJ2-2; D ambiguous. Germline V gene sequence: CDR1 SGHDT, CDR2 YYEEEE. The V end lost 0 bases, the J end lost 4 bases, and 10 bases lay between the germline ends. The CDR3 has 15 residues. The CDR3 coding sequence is TGTGCCAGCAGCTTGGATGGAGCCCTCACCGGGGAGCTGTTTTTT. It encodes CASSLDGALTGELFF. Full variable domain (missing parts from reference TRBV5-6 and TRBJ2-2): DAGVTQSPTHLIKTRGQQVTLRCSPKSGHDTVSWYQQALGQGPQFIFQYYEEEERQRGNFPDRFSGHQFPNYSSELNVNALLLGDSALYLCASSLDGALTGELFFGEGSRLTVL.

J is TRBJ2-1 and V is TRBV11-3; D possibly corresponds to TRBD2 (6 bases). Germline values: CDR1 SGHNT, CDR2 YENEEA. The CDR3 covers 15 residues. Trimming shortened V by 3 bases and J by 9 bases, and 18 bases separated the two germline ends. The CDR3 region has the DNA TGTGCCAGCAGCTTTGGGGGGATACTAGATAGTGAGCAGTTCTTC. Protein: CASSFGGILDSEQFF.

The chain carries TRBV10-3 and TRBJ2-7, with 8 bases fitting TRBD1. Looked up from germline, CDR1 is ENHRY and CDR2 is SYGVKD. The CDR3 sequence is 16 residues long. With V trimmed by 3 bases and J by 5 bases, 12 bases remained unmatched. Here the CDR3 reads CAISDFKDRGIHEQYF. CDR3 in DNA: TGTGCCATCAGTGATTTCAAAGACAGGGGTATCCACGAGCAGTACTTC.

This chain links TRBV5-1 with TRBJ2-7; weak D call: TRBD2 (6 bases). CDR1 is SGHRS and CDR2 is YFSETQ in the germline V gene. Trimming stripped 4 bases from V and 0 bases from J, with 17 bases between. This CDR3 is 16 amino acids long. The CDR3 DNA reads TGCGCCAGCAGCCATTCCCTCTCGGGAGTCTCCTACGAGCAGTACTTC. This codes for CASSHSLSGVSYEQYF.

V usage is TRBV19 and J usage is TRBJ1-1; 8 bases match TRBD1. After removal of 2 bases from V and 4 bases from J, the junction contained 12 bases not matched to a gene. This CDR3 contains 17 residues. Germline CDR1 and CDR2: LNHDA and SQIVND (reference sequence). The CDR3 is CASSIRPGGASGTEAFF. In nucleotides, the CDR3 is TGTGCCAGTAGTATAAGACCAGGGGGCGCATCGGGCACTGAAGCTTTCTTT.

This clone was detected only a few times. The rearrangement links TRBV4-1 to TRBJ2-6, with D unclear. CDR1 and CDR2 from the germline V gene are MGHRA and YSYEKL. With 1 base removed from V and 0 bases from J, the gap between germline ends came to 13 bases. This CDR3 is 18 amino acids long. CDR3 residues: CASSQVDLGFSGANVLTF. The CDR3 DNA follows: TGCGCCAGCAGCCAAGTAGATCTCGGGTTCTCTGGGGCCAACGTCCTGACTTTC.

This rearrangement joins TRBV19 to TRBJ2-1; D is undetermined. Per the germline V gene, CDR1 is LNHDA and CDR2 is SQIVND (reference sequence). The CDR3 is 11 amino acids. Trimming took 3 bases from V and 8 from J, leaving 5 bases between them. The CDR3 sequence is CASSIFHEQFF. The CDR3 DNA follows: TGTGCCAGTAGTATCTTCCATGAGCAGTTCTTC.

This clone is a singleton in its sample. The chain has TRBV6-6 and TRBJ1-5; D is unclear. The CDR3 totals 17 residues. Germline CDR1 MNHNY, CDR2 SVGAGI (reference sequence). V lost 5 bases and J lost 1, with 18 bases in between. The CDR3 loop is CASSQAPPTMSNQPQHF. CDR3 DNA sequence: TGTGCCAGCAGTCAGGCTCCTCCGACAATGAGCAATCAGCCCCAGCATTTT.

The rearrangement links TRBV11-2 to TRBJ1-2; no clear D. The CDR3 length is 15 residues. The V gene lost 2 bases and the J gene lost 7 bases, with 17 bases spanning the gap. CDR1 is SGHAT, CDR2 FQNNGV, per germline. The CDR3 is CASSLPGTNVGGYTF. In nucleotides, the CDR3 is TGTGCCAGCAGCTTACCGGGAACTAACGTGGGTGGCTACACCTTC.

The CDR3 nucleotides read TGCAGCGTCGAGGGTAAAACTAACTATGGCTACACCTTC. Encoded protein: CSVEGKTNYGYTF. The chain has TRBV29-1 and TRBJ1-2; the D is unclear. Per germline, CDR1 SQVTM and CDR2 ANQGSEA. Trimming shortened V by 6 bases and J by 0 bases, and 11 bases separated the two germline ends. The CDR3 loop spans 13 amino acids.

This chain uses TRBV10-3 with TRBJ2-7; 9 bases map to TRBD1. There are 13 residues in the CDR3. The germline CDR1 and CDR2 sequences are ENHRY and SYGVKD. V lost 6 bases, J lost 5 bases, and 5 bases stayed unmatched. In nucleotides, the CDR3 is TGTGCCATCAGCGGACAGGGGAGCCACGAGCAGTACTTC. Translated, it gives CAISGQGSHEQYF.

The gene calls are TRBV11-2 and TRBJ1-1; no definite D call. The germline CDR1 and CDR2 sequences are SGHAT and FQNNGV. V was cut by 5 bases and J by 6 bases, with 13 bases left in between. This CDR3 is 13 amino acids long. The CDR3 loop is CASSLPKLSEAFF. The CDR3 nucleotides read TGTGCCAGCAGCCTCCCTAAGCTCTCTGAAGCTTTCTTT.

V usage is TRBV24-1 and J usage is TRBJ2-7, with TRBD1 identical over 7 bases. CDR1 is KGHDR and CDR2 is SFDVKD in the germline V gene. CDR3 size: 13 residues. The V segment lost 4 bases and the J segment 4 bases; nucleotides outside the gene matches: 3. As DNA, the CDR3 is TGTGCCACCAGTGACCCGGACAGGTACGAGCAGTACTTC. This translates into CATSDPDRYEQYF.

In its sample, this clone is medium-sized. The CDR3 loop reads CASSIVASGRLGEQFF. DNA for the CDR3: TGTGCCAGTAGTATAGTGGCTAGCGGGAGATTGGGTGAGCAGTTCTTC. The genes are TRBV19 and TRBJ2-1; 10 bases are shared with TRBD2. Unmatched junction bases numbered 9, after V lost 1 base and J lost 9 bases. Germline V CDR1 and CDR2: LNHDA, SQIVND (reference sequence). There are 16 residues in the CDR3.

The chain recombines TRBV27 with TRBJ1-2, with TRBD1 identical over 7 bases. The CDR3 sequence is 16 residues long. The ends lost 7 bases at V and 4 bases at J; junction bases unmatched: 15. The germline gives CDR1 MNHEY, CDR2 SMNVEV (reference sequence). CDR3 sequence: CASNKGGGQDTYGYTF. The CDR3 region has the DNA TGTGCCAGCAACAAGGGCGGCGGACAGGATACCTATGGCTACACCTTC.

The CDR3 is CASSVSGTSGTYEQYF. DNA of the CDR3: TGTGCCAGCAGCGTATCGGGGACTAGCGGAACCTACGAGCAGTACTTC. The J gene is TRBJ2-7, the V gene TRBV9; 11 nucleotides match TRBD2. Germline CDR1 reads SGDLS; CDR2 reads YYNGEE. The CDR3 consists of 16 residues. Trimming at V came to 1 base and at J to 2 bases, leaving 5 bases not matched to a gene.

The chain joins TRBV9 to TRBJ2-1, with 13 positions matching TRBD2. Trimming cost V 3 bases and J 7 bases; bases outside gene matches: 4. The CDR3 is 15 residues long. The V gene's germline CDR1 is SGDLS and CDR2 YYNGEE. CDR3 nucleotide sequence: TGTGCCAGCAGCGAGGGACTAGCGGGACGGAATGAGCAGTTCTTC. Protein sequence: CASSEGLAGRNEQFF. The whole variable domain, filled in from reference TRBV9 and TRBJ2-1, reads DSGVTQTPKHLITATGQRVTLRCSPRSGDLSVYWYQQSLDQGLQFLIQYYNGEERAKGNILERFSAQQFPDLHSELNLSSLELGDSALYFCASSEGLAGRNEQFFGPGTRLTVL.

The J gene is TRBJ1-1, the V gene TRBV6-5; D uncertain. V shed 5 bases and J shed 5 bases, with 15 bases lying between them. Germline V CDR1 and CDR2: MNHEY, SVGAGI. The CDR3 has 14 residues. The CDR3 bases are TGTGCCAGCAGTCGACGCCCCCGAGGGACTGAAGCTTTCTTT. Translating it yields CASSRRPRGTEAFF.

Here the CDR3 DNA reads TGTGCCAGCAGTGAAGGGGCCGGGGGGCCCTACGAGCAGTACTTC. Its translation: CASSEGAGGPYEQYF. V is TRBV6-4 and J is TRBJ2-7; weak D call: TRBD2 (7 bases). Germline assignment: CDR1 MRHNA and CDR2 SNTAGT. There are 15 residues in the CDR3. Between the trimmed V and J ends, which lost 3 bases and 2 bases, there was a span of 14 bases.

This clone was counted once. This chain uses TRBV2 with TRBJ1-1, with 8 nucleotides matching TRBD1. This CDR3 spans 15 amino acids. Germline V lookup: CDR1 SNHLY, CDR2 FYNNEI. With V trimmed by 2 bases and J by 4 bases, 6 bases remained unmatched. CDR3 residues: CASSEQGAIGTEAFF. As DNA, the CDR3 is TGTGCCAGCAGTGAACAGGGGGCAATTGGCACTGAAGCTTTCTTT.

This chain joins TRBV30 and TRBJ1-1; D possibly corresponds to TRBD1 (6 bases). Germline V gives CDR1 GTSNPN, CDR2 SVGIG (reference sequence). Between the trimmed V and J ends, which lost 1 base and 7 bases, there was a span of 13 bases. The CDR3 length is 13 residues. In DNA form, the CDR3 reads TGTGCCTGGAGTGCAGGGGCAGGCCGTGAAGCTTTCTTT. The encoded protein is CAWSAGAGREAFF.